The 32 T cell receptor beta chains reported below all come from one sample, sequenced in a study of T-cell memory formation after mild COVID-19. MiXCR, applied by TCRdb to the 5' RACE reads, yields one record per CDR3 protein. Of 300,000 or so distinct CDR3 sequences in the sample, about 16% were seen once. Sequencing was done on a sample of PBMCs or a T cell subset sorted from them (not recorded which). These receptors were obtained from a man younger than 35 who had mild COVID-19 (a few samples of this study predate the infection). Cell type and time point are not known.

This clonotype was detected a few times. The chain is built from TRBV12-5 and TRBJ1-5; D remains unclear. The CDR3 is made up of 13 amino acids. Germline assignment: CDR1 LGHNT and CDR2 FRNRAP. V was trimmed by 3 bases and J by 4 bases, leaving 7 bases between them. The CDR3 reads CASGLYRNQPQHF. DNA for the CDR3: TGTGCTAGTGGTTTATACAGAAATCAGCCCCAGCATTTT.

In DNA form, the CDR3 reads TGTGCCTGGAGTGTTGGAAACACCATATATTTT. Amino acids: CAWSVGNTIYF. The V and J genes are TRBV30 and TRBJ1-3; D not certain. Germline V gene lookup returns CDR1 GTSNPN and CDR2 SVGIG (reference sequence). CDR3 size: 11 residues. V dropped 0 bases and J dropped 3 bases, with 0 bases sitting between them.

In this sample, this clonotype turned up a few times. V is TRBV6-1 and J is TRBJ1-5, with D uncertain. CDR3 length: 14 residues. V was shortened by 6 bases and J by 0 bases, with 9 bases between the two germline ends. The V gene's germline CDR1 is MNHNS and CDR2 SASEGT. CDR3 sequence: CASRPEYSNQPQHF. CDR3 in DNA: TGTGCCAGCAGGCCGGAGTATAGCAATCAGCCCCAGCATTTT.

This clonotype occurred a few times. The rearrangement uses TRBV4-1 and TRBJ2-2, with TRBD2 matching 7 bases. Germline V lookup: CDR1 MGHRA, CDR2 YSYEKL. This CDR3 spans 14 amino acids. The V segment lost 0 bases and the J segment 7 bases; nucleotides outside the gene matches: 2. The CDR3 DNA sequence: TGCGCCAGCAGCCAAGAGGGAGGGTTCGGGGAGCTGTTTTTT. Its translation is CASSQEGGFGELFF.

J is TRBJ2-2 and V is TRBV6-5, with 11 bases lining up with TRBD1. V trimming: 2 bases; J trimming: 5 bases; junction bases outside the gene matches: 1. Per germline, CDR1 MNHEY and CDR2 SVGAGI. There are 15 residues in the CDR3. This CDR3 is CASSYGTGGTGELFF. DNA for the CDR3: TGTGCCAGCAGTTACGGGACAGGGGGAACCGGGGAGCTGTTTTTT.

This clonotype has just one count. This chain joins TRBV4-3 and TRBJ2-1, with D unresolved. The CDR3 contains 13 residues. V lost 1 base, J lost 3 bases, and 4 bases lay in between. Germline loops: CDR1 LGHNA, CDR2 YSLEER. The CDR3 is CASSQAYYNEQFF. The DNA of the CDR3 is TGCGCCAGCAGCCAAGCATACTACAATGAGCAGTTCTTC.

The chain uses TRBV6-6 and TRBJ1-2; possibly TRBD1 for D (6 bases). Deletions cut 7 bases from V and 4 bases from J, with 19 bases between. Germline V gene data show CDR1 as MNHNY and CDR2 as SVGAGI (reference sequence). CDR3 length: 15 residues. CDR3: CASISTQRTVYGYTF. The CDR3 DNA sequence: TGTGCCAGCATCAGTACACAGAGGACAGTCTATGGCTACACCTTC.

The CDR3 bases are TGTGCCAGCAGTTTATCGTTAGGGAGCCGGGCCTACGAGCAGTACTTC. As protein: CASSLSLGSRAYEQYF. The V call is TRBV27, the J call TRBJ2-7, with D perhaps TRBD2 (5 bases). The CDR3 sequence is 16 residues long. The germline V and J ends were trimmed by 0 bases and 2 bases, with 14 bases remaining between them. Germline CDR1 is MNHEY and CDR2 is SMNVEV (reference sequence).

This clonotype was counted a few times. This chain links TRBV10-3 with TRBJ2-7, with 9 bases identical to TRBD1. The CDR3 has 14 amino acids. Germline CDR1 ENHRY, CDR2 SYGVKD. V shed 6 bases and J 2 bases; nucleotides not matched to a gene: 5. CDR3 loop: CAISWGQGAYEQYF. Written as DNA, the CDR3 is TGTGCCATCAGCTGGGGACAGGGTGCCTACGAGCAGTACTTC.

In this sample, this clonotype turned up a few times. This rearrangement joins TRBV7-9 to TRBJ1-1; D is uncertain. The CDR3 is 13 amino acids. CDR1 and CDR2 (germline): SEHNR, FQNEAQ (reference sequence). Deletions cut 2 bases from V and 4 bases from J, with 8 bases between. The chain's CDR3 is CASSLTAVTEAFF. CDR3 DNA: TGTGCCAGCAGCTTAACGGCTGTCACTGAAGCTTTCTTT. Full variable domain (missing parts from reference TRBV7-9 and TRBJ1-1): DTGVSQNPRHKITKRGQNVTFRCDPISEHNRLYWYRQTLGQGPEFLTYFQNEAQLEKSRLLSDRFSAERPKGSFSTLEIQRTEQGDSAMYLCASSLTAVTEAFFGQGTRLTVV.

This clonotype appeared a few times. The V and J genes are TRBV6-5 and TRBJ1-1; 10 positions agree with TRBD1. Germline V gives CDR1 MNHEY, CDR2 SVGAGI. CDR3 length: 20 amino acids. Trimming removed 11 bases from V and 1 base from J; junction bases left unmatched: 25. CDR3 nucleotides: TGTGCCGGAGGGGGTAACAGGACAGGGGGAAATCTCGGCAAGAACACTGAAGCTTTCTTT. This translates into CAGGGNRTGGNLGKNTEAFF.

The V and J genes are TRBV12-5 and TRBJ1-4; 7 bases map to TRBD1. Germline V gene lookup returns CDR1 LGHNT and CDR2 FRNRAP. J gave up 4 bases and V 6 bases, and 8 bases lay outside the gene matches. The CDR3 loop spans 15 amino acids. CDR3 loop: CASGPGTVSNEKLFF. Here the CDR3 DNA reads TGTGCTAGTGGACCCGGGACAGTTAGTAATGAAAAACTGTTTTTT.

This clonotype was recorded a few times. The gene calls are TRBV29-1 and TRBJ2-3; D is unclear. The germline V and J ends were trimmed by 4 bases and 6 bases, with 11 bases remaining between them. The CDR3 consists of 12 residues. Germline CDR1 is SQVTM and CDR2 is ANQGSEA. CDR3 sequence: CSVGWLFDTQYF. The CDR3 bases are TGCAGCGTTGGGTGGCTGTTTGATACGCAGTATTTT.

The sample holds a few counts of this clonotype. The rearrangement joins TRBV11-2 to TRBJ2-7; D is tentatively TRBD1 or TRBD2 (5 bases each). Trimming left V 2 bases short and J 5 bases short, with 10 bases between. Germline CDR1 and CDR2: SGHAT and FQNNGV. The CDR3 is 13 amino acids. The CDR3 nucleotides read TGTGCCAGCAGCTTATGGTTGGGGGACGAGCAGTACTTC. Protein sequence: CASSLWLGDEQYF.

The chain employs TRBV4-3 and TRBJ1-2; TRBD1 matches 7 bases. The CDR3 runs 16 residues. Per germline, CDR1 LGHNA and CDR2 YSLEER. V gave up 3 bases and J gave up 2 bases; unmatched junction bases: 9. The CDR3 DNA is TGCGCCAGCAGCCAGGAGACAGGGACTAGCAACTATGGCTACACCTTC. Amino acids: CASSQETGTSNYGYTF.

In its sample, this clonotype was seen many times. This rearrangement joins TRBV7-9 to TRBJ1-2; TRBD1 might be the D (6 bases). The CDR3 sequence is 15 residues long. Deletions cut 1 base from V and 4 bases from J, with 13 bases between. Germline CDR1 reads SEHNR; CDR2 reads FQNEAQ (reference sequence). CDR3 in DNA: TGTGCCAGCAGCTTAGACACCGGGACACCCTATGGCTACACCTTC. Translating gives CASSLDTGTPYGYTF. Together with reference TRBV7-9 and TRBJ1-2, the CDR3 gives the full variable domain: DTGVSQNPRHKITKRGQNVTFRCDPISEHNRLYWYRQTLGQGPEFLTYFQNEAQLEKSRLLSDRFSAERPKGSFSTLEIQRTEQGDSAMYLCASSLDTGTPYGYTFGSGTRLTVV.

The table lists this clonotype with a few counts. This chain joins TRBV20-1 and TRBJ2-1, with 10 nucleotides matching TRBD2. The length of the CDR3 is 16 residues. V shed 2 bases, J shed 8 bases, and the junction held 12 bases outside the gene matches. Germline CDR1 reads DFQATT; CDR2 reads SNEGSKA (reference sequence). CDR3 loop: CSARSRISGGLDEQFF. CDR3 nucleotides: TGCAGTGCTAGAAGCCGAATTAGCGGGGGGCTGGATGAGCAGTTCTTC.

V is TRBV29-1 and J is TRBJ2-1; tentatively, D is TRBD2 (5 bases). CDR1 and CDR2 from the germline V gene are SQVTM and ANQGSEA. The CDR3 extends over 13 amino acids. Trimming pared 2 bases from V and 3 bases from J, leaving 8 bases between. The CDR3 coding sequence is TGCAGCGTTGAACCGACTAACTACAATGAGCAGTTCTTC. It encodes CSVEPTNYNEQFF.

The V and J genes are TRBV7-9 and TRBJ2-5, with TRBD1 matching over 9 bases. This CDR3 is 14 amino acids long. Germline CDR1 is SEHNR and CDR2 is FQNEAQ (reference sequence). J gave up 6 bases and V 5 bases, and 7 bases lay outside the gene matches. CDR3 nucleotides: TGTGCCAGCAGCGGGACAGGGTCGACGAAGACCCAGTACTTC. It yields the protein CASSGTGSTKTQYF.

This clonotype has only a few counts. The chain recombines TRBV5-1 with TRBJ2-1; 11 bases match TRBD2. V gave up 3 bases and J gave up 9 bases; unmatched junction bases: 2. The CDR3 covers 13 residues. Germline V CDR1 and CDR2: SGHRS, YFSETQ. CDR3 nucleotides: TGCGCCAGCAGCTCAACTAGCGGGAGTGAGCAGTTCTTC. Translating gives CASSSTSGSEQFF.

For this clonotype: Possible read error: a much larger clone is one base away. The gene calls are TRBV2 and TRBJ2-3, with a weak D call TRBD2 (5 bases). This CDR3 has 13 residues. V lost 4 bases, J lost 0 bases, and 5 bases lay in between. Germline CDR1 reads SNHLY; CDR2 reads FYNNEI. DNA of the CDR3: TGTGCCAGCAGTGGGACTAGCACAGATACGCAGTATTTT. Protein sequence: CASSGTSTDTQYF.

This clonotype was recorded at least ten times. V is TRBV5-1 and J is TRBJ2-7; D uncertain. The CDR3 runs to 12 residues. The germline CDR1 and CDR2 sequences are SGHRS and YFSETQ. V dropped 0 bases and J dropped 3 bases, with 4 bases sitting between them. CDR3 bases: TGCGCCAGCAGCTTGGAGGGCTACGAGCAGTACTTC. Residues: CASSLEGYEQYF.

The sample holds a few counts of this clonotype. The chain combines TRBV4-1 with TRBJ2-7, with D unclear. From germline, CDR1 is MGHRA and CDR2 YSYEKL. Trimming took off 5 bases at V and 3 bases at J, with 23 bases between the two ends. The CDR3 runs to 17 residues. The CDR3 DNA reads as TGCGCCAGCAGCGCCCGGCGGAGCTCAGGTAACCTCTACGAGCAGTACGTC. Its protein product is CASSARRSSGNLYEQYV.

The chain uses TRBV5-1 and TRBJ1-1; a weak D match, TRBD1 (5 bases). In germline, CDR1 is SGHRS, CDR2 YFSETQ. V lost 6 bases to trimming and J lost 4 bases, with 13 bases between them. The CDR3 contains 13 residues. The CDR3 DNA is TGCGCCAGCATCCGTGGGGGAGGCACTGAAGCTTTCTTT. Its translation is CASIRGGGTEAFF.

The J gene is TRBJ1-3, the V gene TRBV6-2 or TRBV6-3; perhaps TRBD1 as D (6 bases). Trimming left V 7 bases short and J 0 bases short, with 16 bases between. The V gene's germline CDR1 is MNHEY and CDR2 SVGEGT. This CDR3 has 16 amino acids. The CDR3 region is CASTPGHRFSGNTIYF. CDR3 coding DNA: TGTGCCAGCACCCCGGGACATCGCTTCTCTGGAAACACCATATATTTT.

This clonotype turned up a few times. The chain uses TRBV7-2 and TRBJ1-2, with D possibly matching TRBD1 (6 bases). The CDR3 consists of 15 residues. Looked up from germline, CDR1 is SGHTA and CDR2 is FQGNSA. Trimming shortened V by 5 bases and J by 3 bases, and 16 bases separated the two germline ends. The CDR3 here is CASSIWVSGDYGYTF. The CDR3 nucleotides are TGTGCCAGCAGCATCTGGGTTTCAGGGGACTATGGCTACACCTTC.

The sample holds one count of this clonotype. The V call is TRBV29-1, the J call TRBJ2-1; D is possibly TRBD1 (7 bases). V was cut by 7 bases and J by 10 bases, with 20 bases left in between. CDR1 is SQVTM, CDR2 ANQGSEA, per germline. The CDR3 length is 13 residues. CDR3 region: CSALGQLEGEQFF. CDR3 nucleotide sequence: TGCAGCGCCCTGGGACAGCTGGAGGGGGAGCAGTTCTTC.

This chain joins TRBV7-2 and TRBJ1-1; no definite D call. Germline V gives CDR1 SGHTA, CDR2 FQGNSA. This CDR3 spans 12 amino acids. V shed 5 bases and J shed 2 bases, with 6 bases lying between them. The CDR3 region is CASSHANTEAFF. CDR3 coding DNA: TGTGCCAGCAGCCACGCCAACACTGAAGCTTTCTTT.

This clonotype was seen ten or more times. The chain links TRBV3-1 to TRBJ2-7; D unresolved. This CDR3 is 14 amino acids long. CDR1 and CDR2 from the germline V gene are LGHDT and YNNKEL (reference sequence). V was clipped by 4 bases and J by 4 bases, with 14 bases between them. The DNA for the CDR3 is TGTGCCAGCAGCCTACACACAATGAATTACGAGCAGTACTTC. It yields the protein CASSLHTMNYEQYF.

The genes are TRBV7-9 and TRBJ1-2; 8 positions match TRBD1. Trimming removed 1 base from V and 4 bases from J; junction bases left unmatched: 2. Germline V gives CDR1 SEHNR, CDR2 FQNEAQ (reference sequence). This CDR3 is built from 14 residues. Here the CDR3 DNA reads TGTGCCAGCAGCTTAGTAGGGACAGGCTATGGCTACACCTTC. This codes for CASSLVGTGYGYTF.

The chain links TRBV10-3 to TRBJ2-2, with D tentatively TRBD1 (5 bases). Germline CDR1 is ENHRY and CDR2 is SYGVKD. The V end lost 7 bases, the J end lost 1 base, and 10 bases lay between the germline ends. The CDR3 has 14 amino acids. The CDR3: CAINAGWNTGELFF. The CDR3 DNA is TGTGCCATCAATGCAGGGTGGAACACCGGGGAGCTGTTTTTT.

The V gene is TRBV28, the J gene TRBJ1-2; the D gene is possibly TRBD1 (5 bases). Between the trimmed V and J ends, which lost 5 bases and 6 bases, there was a span of 22 bases. CDR3 length equals 16 residues. The germline gives CDR1 MDHEN, CDR2 SYDVKM. The DNA of the CDR3 is TGTGCCAGCAGTGGGCGGTCAGGGCGGCAATCGGATGGCTACACCTTC. Residues: CASSGRSGRQSDGYTF.